This T cell receptor beta chain emerged from a study of T cells in Graves' hyperthyroidism and ophthalmopathy. Amplification of TCR beta CDR3 regions was performed using RNA transcripts as template. An initial round of RT-PCR targeting the TCR CDR3 relied on the HTBI primer set. One entry per CDR3 protein results from TCRdb running MiXCR on the multiplex PCR reads. The table records around 400,000 distinct CDR3 sequences, around 15% of them present only once. The CDR3 contains 12 residues. V gave up 7 bases and J gave up 4 bases; unmatched junction bases: 5. CDR1 and CDR2 (germline): DFQATT, SNEGSKA (reference sequence).

Sequencing used blood. The TCR was taken from a woman aged 60-70 years with Graves' ophthalmopathy. The J gene is TRBJ1-2, the V gene TRBV20-1; 8 nucleotides align to TRBD1. CDR3 region: CSVPDRVYGYTF. The CDR3, as DNA: TGCAGTGTTCCGGACAGGGTCTATGGCTACACCTTC.